These 32 T cell receptor beta chains came from one sample sequenced in a study of metastatic and nonmetastatic thyroid tumors. Prior to thyroid surgery, none of the patients had received any treatment. TCRdb redid the clone calls on the PCR reads using MiXCR. Of roughly 35,000 clones listed, under 40% are singletons. Material for sequencing was tumor tissue. Receptors originate from a female donor with papillary thyroid cancer or a benign thyroid nodule (not recorded which). Some clones in this sample may be carry-over from other donors' samples.

The V gene is TRBV12-3 or TRBV12-4, the J gene TRBJ2-1; 8 bases are shared with TRBD1. The V and J ends lost 8 bases and 9 bases, in that order; junction bases with no gene match: 15. This CDR3 contains 15 residues. The CDR3 region is CASGVIGRGRGEQFF. DNA of the CDR3: TGTGCCAGCGGGGTTATAGGCAGGGGGCGCGGTGAGCAGTTCTTC.

The gene calls are TRBV30 and TRBJ1-4, with a possible D match to TRBD1 (6 bases). Trimming stripped 0 bases from V and 6 bases from J, with 11 bases between. CDR1 is GTSNPN, CDR2 SVGIG, per germline (reference sequence). The CDR3 length is 14 residues. The CDR3 region is CAWSVGRGDEKLFF. CDR3 bases: TGTGCCTGGAGTGTAGGCAGGGGCGATGAAAAACTGTTTTTT. The full variable domain, completed using reference TRBV30 and TRBJ1-4, is SQTIHQWPATLVQPVGSPLSLECTVEGTSNPNLYWYRQAAGRGLQLLFYSVGIGQISSEVPQNLSASRPQDRQFILSSKKLLLSDSGFYLCAWSVGRGDEKLFFGSGTQLSVL.

J is TRBJ2-5 and V is TRBV7-3; the D gene is possibly TRBD1 (5 bases). The better agreement between TRBJ2-1 and the DNA end casts doubt on the J call. The CDR3 loop spans 13 amino acids. Germline loops: CDR1 SGHTA, CDR2 FQGTGA. CDR3 amino acids: CASSRDRNNEQFF. CDR3 sequence (DNA): TGTGCCAGCAGCCGCGACAGAAACAATGAGCAGTTCTTC.

The CDR3 region has the DNA TGTGCCAGCACCCCCGCGGCAAACTCTGGAAACACCATATATTTT. It yields the protein CASTPAANSGNTIYF. The chain links TRBV6-1 to TRBJ1-3; no firm D call. The germline gives CDR1 MNHNS, CDR2 SASEGT. V lost 7 bases, J lost 0 bases, and 13 bases lay in between. The CDR3 sequence is 15 residues long.

The chain is built from TRBV13 and TRBJ2-6; D is unresolved. Germline CDR1 and CDR2: PRHDT and FYEKMQ (reference sequence). Trimming took 0 bases from V and 4 from J, leaving 7 bases between them. The CDR3 is made up of 15 amino acids. DNA for the CDR3: TGTGCCAGCAGCTTAGGAGATACCGGGGCCAACGTCCTGACTTTC. As protein: CASSLGDTGANVLTF.

This clone was seen repeatedly, ten times or more. Other DNA sequences in the sample encode the same CDR3. V is TRBV20-1 and J is TRBJ2-1, with 13 nucleotides matching TRBD2. V trimming: 5 bases; J trimming: 6 bases; junction bases outside the gene matches: 7. The germline V gene encodes CDR1 DFQATT and CDR2 SNEGSKA (reference sequence). The CDR3 is made up of 15 amino acids. In DNA form, the CDR3 reads TGCAGTGCTGCTGCCCGACTAGCGGGAGGCAATGAGCAGTTCTTC. Encoded protein: CSAAARLAGGNEQFF.

The rearrangement links TRBV2 to TRBJ2-7; possibly TRBD1 or TRBD2 for D (5 bases each). Trimming cost V 3 bases and J 7 bases, with 19 bases left between them. Germline CDR1 reads SNHLY; CDR2 reads FYNNEI. The CDR3 runs 15 residues. CDR3 residues: CASSESSGRVREQYF. The CDR3 DNA is TGTGCCAGCAGTGAGTCGTCAGGGCGGGTGAGAGAGCAGTACTTC.

This clone was observed at least ten times. V gene TRBV20-1 combines with J gene TRBJ2-5, with 10 bases aligning to TRBD2. The V segment lost 1 base and the J segment 5 bases; nucleotides outside the gene matches: 10. There are 16 residues in the CDR3. The germline V gene has CDR1 DFQATT and CDR2 SNEGSKA (reference sequence). As DNA, the CDR3 is TGCAGTGCTAGAGGGGAATTAGCGGGAGGATGGGAGACCCAGTACTTC. Protein product: CSARGELAGGWETQYF.

The chain is built from TRBV10-1 and TRBJ2-1; the match to TRBD2 covers 8 bases. The V gene end was trimmed by 0 bases and the J gene end by 13 bases; junction bases not matched to a gene: 2. The V gene's germline CDR1 is WNHNN and CDR2 SYGVQD (reference sequence). The CDR3 contains 12 residues. CDR3 residues: CASSESGTSQFF. DNA of the CDR3: TGCGCCAGCAGTGAGTCCGGGACTAGTCAGTTCTTC.

J is TRBJ2-5 and V is TRBV7-9, with a weak D call TRBD1 (6 bases). CDR1 and CDR2 (germline): SEHNR, FQNEAQ (reference sequence). Deletions cut 5 bases from V and 1 base from J, with 14 bases between. The CDR3 is 15 residues long. CDR3 region: CASSPTRTVQETQYF. CDR3 coding DNA: TGTGCCAGCAGCCCGACGAGGACAGTCCAAGAGACCCAGTACTTC.

The gene calls are TRBV6-1 and TRBJ2-7; TRBD1 matches at 9 bases. Germline V CDR1 and CDR2: MNHNS, SASEGT. Trimming cost V 5 bases and J 5 bases; bases outside gene matches: 13. This CDR3 contains 16 residues. The CDR3 coding sequence is TGTGCCAGCAGTAAACAAGCCGGGACAGGGATCCACGAGCAGTACTTC. This gives the protein CASSKQAGTGIHEQYF.

The V gene is TRBV30, the J gene TRBJ2-7; 8 nucleotides line up with TRBD1. CDR1 is GTSNPN, CDR2 SVGIG, per germline (reference sequence). The CDR3 is made up of 13 amino acids. V dropped 3 bases and J dropped 7; count of bases not matched to a gene: 8. The CDR3 loop is CAWRVRGQGEQYF. The CDR3 DNA is TGTGCCTGGAGAGTCAGGGGGCAGGGGGAGCAGTACTTC.

V and J are TRBV6-1 and TRBJ2-2; no clear D. Per the germline V gene, CDR1 is MNHNS and CDR2 is SASEGT. V lost 10 bases to trimming and J lost 0 bases, with 12 bases between them. The CDR3 covers 14 residues. CDR3 bases: TGTGCCACTAAGGTGCCAACGAACACCGGGGAGCTGTTTTTT. Residues: CATKVPTNTGELFF.

J is TRBJ2-7 and V is TRBV2, with D possibly being TRBD1 or TRBD2 (5 bases each). The V gene's germline CDR1 is SNHLY and CDR2 FYNNEI. V was pared by 6 bases and J by 2 bases, with 26 bases between. The CDR3 totals 18 residues. CDR3 sequence reads: CASSGDLVLTQRAYEQYF. In nucleotides, the CDR3 is TGTGCCAGCAGCGGGGACCTTGTACTCACTCAACGGGCCTACGAGCAGTACTTC.

There are a few counts of this clone. The chain is built from TRBV7-2 and TRBJ2-5; 11 positions agree with TRBD2. CDR1 and CDR2 from the germline V gene are SGHTA and FQGNSA. Trimming took 0 bases from V and 2 from J; bases not matched to a gene: 2. The CDR3 totals 16 residues. CDR3 sequence reads: CASSLAGTSGQETQYF. The DNA of the CDR3 is TGTGCCAGCAGCTTAGCTGGGACTAGCGGACAAGAGACCCAGTACTTC.

The chain is built from TRBV6-2 or TRBV6-3 and TRBJ2-7; D is possibly TRBD1 or TRBD2 (5 bases each). CDR1 is MNHEY and CDR2 is SVGEGT in the germline V gene. The CDR3 contains 13 residues. Trimming pared 8 bases from V and 0 bases from J, leaving 11 bases between. CDR3 amino acids: CASRDPNSYEQYF. The CDR3 bases are TGTGCCAGCCGGGACCCAAACTCCTACGAGCAGTACTTC.

This clone has a handful of counts. The V and J genes are TRBV6-2 or TRBV6-3 and TRBJ2-1; 9 bases match TRBD2. Trimming took 8 bases from V and 8 from J; bases not matched to a gene: 7. This CDR3 is 13 amino acids long. Germline CDR1 MNHEY, CDR2 SVGEGT. The DNA for the CDR3 is TGTGCCAGCGTCGATAGCGGGAGAGATGAGCAGTTCTTC. It codes for CASVDSGRDEQFF.

V gene TRBV20-1 combines with J gene TRBJ2-1; unclear D gene. V dropped 3 bases and J dropped 10 bases, with 16 bases sitting between them. CDR3 length: 13 amino acids. Germline CDR1 reads DFQATT; CDR2 reads SNEGSKA (reference sequence). CDR3 nucleotide sequence: TGCAGTGCTAGCTCGCCAGGTGATTCCGAGCAGTTCTTC. Amino acids: CSASSPGDSEQFF.

This clone was counted only a few times. V usage is TRBV12-3 or TRBV12-4 and J usage is TRBJ1-1; D is perhaps TRBD1 (6 bases). Trimming left V 3 bases short and J 3 bases short, with 14 bases between. This CDR3 is built from 15 residues. The CDR3 DNA follows: TGTGCCAGCAGTTTGCGGGGGCATGAGGACACTGAAGCTTTCTTT. Translated, it gives CASSLRGHEDTEAFF.

The chain recombines TRBV20-1 with TRBJ2-1; D unclear. Germline V gene lookup returns CDR1 DFQATT and CDR2 SNEGSKA (reference sequence). Trimming took 3 bases from V and 10 from J, leaving 19 bases between them. This CDR3 has 14 residues. The CDR3, as DNA: TGCAGTGCTAGGCCGTGGGTCCAGTCAAGGGAGCAGTTCTTC. It encodes CSARPWVQSREQFF.

V gene TRBV6-1 combines with J gene TRBJ1-1; a possible D gene is TRBD1 (6 bases). The germline V and J ends were trimmed by 6 bases and 3 bases, with 11 bases remaining between them. CDR1 is MNHNS and CDR2 is SASEGT in the germline V gene. The CDR3 covers 13 residues. In DNA form, the CDR3 reads TGTGCCAGCAGGCCCAGGGGAGACACTGAAGCTTTCTTT. Its protein product is CASRPRGDTEAFF.

The table lists this clone with a few counts. The V and J genes are TRBV7-2 and TRBJ2-3; D tentatively fits TRBD1 or TRBD2 (5 bases each). The CDR3 loop spans 15 amino acids. Germline CDR1 and CDR2: SGHTA and FQGNSA. V dropped 4 bases and J dropped 0 bases, with 11 bases sitting between them. The CDR3 sequence is CASSYRTGSTDTQYF. CDR3 DNA: TGTGCCAGCAGCTACAGGACTGGTAGCACAGATACGCAGTATTTT.

The table lists this clone with a few counts. The rearrangement links TRBV6-1 to TRBJ2-3, with a possible D match to TRBD2 (5 bases). V was shortened by 7 bases and J by 4 bases, with 15 bases between the two germline ends. Germline lookup yields CDR1 MNHNS and CDR2 SASEGT. The CDR3 loop spans 14 amino acids. CDR3: CASNSDTGSDTQYF. CDR3 bases: TGTGCCAGCAATTCCGATACGGGGTCAGATACGCAGTATTTT.

Relative to its sample, this clone is medium-sized. V usage is TRBV10-3 and J usage is TRBJ1-5, with TRBD1 matching over 12 bases. The V gene's germline CDR1 is ENHRY and CDR2 SYGVKD. Losses at the gene ends were 11 bases for V and 4 bases for J; bases not matched to a gene: 6. CDR3 size: 14 residues. DNA for the CDR3: TGTGCCTCCCCGGGACAGGGGGCAAATCAGCCCCAGCATTTT. It encodes CASPGQGANQPQHF.

The V and J genes are TRBV6-5 and TRBJ2-3; D is undetermined. V gave up 2 bases and J gave up 0 bases, with 12 bases separating them. From germline, CDR1 is MNHEY and CDR2 SVGAGI. This CDR3 contains 16 residues. CDR3 sequence reads: CASSYEEALSTDTQYF. CDR3 nucleotide sequence: TGTGCCAGCAGTTACGAAGAGGCTTTGAGCACAGATACGCAGTATTTT.

The chain is built from TRBV3-1 and TRBJ2-2, with D perhaps being TRBD1 or TRBD2 (6 bases each). V shed 0 bases and J shed 6 bases, with 14 bases lying between them. The CDR3 contains 16 residues. The V gene's germline CDR1 is LGHDT and CDR2 YNNKEL (reference sequence). CDR3 region: CASSQEVGGVAGELFF. The CDR3 DNA is TGTGCCAGCAGCCAAGAGGTCGGGGGCGTCGCCGGGGAGCTGTTTTTT.

The V gene is TRBV30, the J gene TRBJ1-6; the D is unclear. The V end was cut by 4 bases, the J end by 8 bases, with 12 bases between. CDR3 size: 13 residues. CDR1 GTSNPN and CDR2 SVGIG come from the germline V gene (reference sequence). CDR3 nucleotide sequence: TGTGCCTGGAATAATCATGGCGATTCACCCCTCCACTTT. This gives the protein CAWNNHGDSPLHF. The complete variable domain, with remaining parts taken from reference TRBV30 and TRBJ1-6, reads SQTIHQWPATLVQPVGSPLSLECTVEGTSNPNLYWYRQAAGRGLQLLFYSVGIGQISSEVPQNLSASRPQDRQFILSSKKLLLSDSGFYLCAWNNHGDSPLHFGNGTRLTVT.

The genes are TRBV12-5 and TRBJ2-7; D not resolved. From germline, CDR1 is LGHNT and CDR2 FRNRAP. The CDR3 loop spans 14 amino acids. V gave up 1 base and J gave up 6 bases, with 13 bases separating them. CDR3: CASGLAGLGSEQYF. The CDR3 bases are TGTGCTAGTGGTTTGGCGGGTCTAGGATCCGAGCAGTACTTC.

The chain carries TRBV6-1 and TRBJ2-7; possibly TRBD1 or TRBD2 for D (5 bases each). Germline V CDR1 and CDR2: MNHNS, SASEGT. The CDR3 has 16 amino acids. V lost 6 bases and J lost 0, with 18 bases in between. Here the CDR3 DNA reads TGTGCCAGCAGCCAAACCGGGACCGAGAGCTCCTACGAGCAGTACTTC. Its protein is CASSQTGTESSYEQYF.

The chain recombines TRBV6-1 with TRBJ1-2; a possible D gene is TRBD1 (6 bases). The CDR3 contains 15 residues. The V gene lost 5 bases and the J gene lost 4 bases, with 17 bases spanning the gap. The germline CDR1 and CDR2 sequences are MNHNS and SASEGT. As DNA, the CDR3 is TGTGCCAGCAGTACCCAGAGAACAGGGATCTATGGCTACACCTTC. This translates into CASSTQRTGIYGYTF.

This sequence joins TRBV30 and TRBJ1-1, with 8 bases matching TRBD1. After removal of 0 bases from V and 4 bases from J, the junction contained 7 bases not matched to a gene. The CDR3 has 15 residues. Germline V lookup: CDR1 GTSNPN, CDR2 SVGIG (reference sequence). The CDR3 DNA reads TGTGCCTGGAGTGTTAATCCCGGGACAGGCACTGAAGCTTTCTTT. It codes for CAWSVNPGTGTEAFF.

There are a few counts of this clone. The chain joins TRBV7-2 to TRBJ2-7, with D uncertain. V lost 1 base and J lost 6, with 16 bases in between. Germline V CDR1 and CDR2: SGHTA, FQGNSA. This CDR3 comprises 15 residues. CDR3 in amino acids: CASSLEGGRAGEQYF. The CDR3 DNA sequence: TGTGCCAGCAGCTTAGAAGGCGGTAGGGCCGGCGAGCAGTACTTC.